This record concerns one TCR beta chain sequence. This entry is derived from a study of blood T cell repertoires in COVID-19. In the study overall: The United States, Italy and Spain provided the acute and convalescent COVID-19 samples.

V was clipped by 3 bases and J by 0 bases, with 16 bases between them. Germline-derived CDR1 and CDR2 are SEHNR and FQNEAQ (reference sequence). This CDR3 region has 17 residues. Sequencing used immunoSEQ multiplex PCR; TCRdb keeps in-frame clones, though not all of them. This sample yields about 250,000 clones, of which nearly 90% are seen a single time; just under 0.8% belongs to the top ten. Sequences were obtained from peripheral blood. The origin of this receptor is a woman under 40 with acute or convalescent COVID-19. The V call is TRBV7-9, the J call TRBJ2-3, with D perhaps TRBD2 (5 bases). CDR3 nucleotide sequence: TGTGCCAGCAGCTTGATTTCTGGCGGGTCTAGCACAGATACGCAGTATTTT. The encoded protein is CASSLISGGSSTDTQYF. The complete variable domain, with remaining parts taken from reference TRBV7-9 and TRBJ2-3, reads DTGVSQNPRHKITKRGQNVTFRCDPISEHNRLYWYRQTLGQGPEFLTYFQNEAQLEKSRLLSDRFSAERPKGSFSTLEIQRTEQGDSAMYLCASSLISGGSSTDTQYFGPGTRLTVL.